These 27 T cell receptor beta chains came from one sample sequenced in a study of blood T cell repertoires in COVID-19. Clones were sequenced by immunoSEQ multiplex PCR, and TCRdb holds only the in-frame ones, with some missing. The sample has tens of thousands of clones; 70% to 80% are singletons. The sequenced material came from peripheral blood. Receptors originate from a woman between 65 and 79 years old with acute or convalescent COVID-19.

The CDR3 here is CASSTSLGQGTSYEQYF. CDR3 DNA sequence: TGTGCCAGCAGTACCTCCCTGGGACAGGGGACCTCCTACGAGCAGTACTTC. This chain links TRBV2 with TRBJ2-7; 10 nucleotides align to TRBD1. Trimming removed 5 bases from V and 0 bases from J; junction bases left unmatched: 10. Per germline, CDR1 SNHLY and CDR2 FYNNEI. The CDR3 contains 17 residues.

This chain joins TRBV7-9 and TRBJ1-6; no clear D gene. V lost 1 base to trimming and J lost 10 bases, with 14 bases between them. Germline V lookup: CDR1 SEHNR, CDR2 FQNEAQ (reference sequence). This CDR3 is built from 15 residues. The CDR3 sequence is CASSLELGEGSPLHF. CDR3 DNA sequence: TGTGCCAGCAGCTTAGAGCTCGGGGAAGGGTCACCCCTCCACTTT. The full variable domain, completed using reference TRBV7-9 and TRBJ1-6, is DTGVSQNPRHKITKRGQNVTFRCDPISEHNRLYWYRQTLGQGPEFLTYFQNEAQLEKSRLLSDRFSAERPKGSFSTLEIQRTEQGDSAMYLCASSLELGEGSPLHFGNGTRLTVT.

This chain links TRBV19 with TRBJ1-5, with D perhaps TRBD1 (5 bases). The CDR3 has 15 amino acids. The germline V gene encodes CDR1 LNHDA and CDR2 SQIVND (reference sequence). Between the trimmed V and J ends, which lost 4 bases and 7 bases, there was a span of 17 bases. CDR3 region: CASSNRQGKTQPQHF. The CDR3 DNA reads as TGTGCCAGTAGTAACCGGCAGGGCAAAACGCAGCCCCAGCATTTT.

This clone was observed a handful of times. CDR3 loop: CASTRTGDGNYEQYF. Written as DNA, the CDR3 is TGTGCCAGTACTCGGACAGGGGACGGAAACTACGAGCAGTACTTC. The chain joins TRBV19 to TRBJ2-7, with 9 bases aligning to TRBD1. V shed 7 bases, J shed 3 bases, and the junction held 10 bases outside the gene matches. Germline V gene lookup returns CDR1 LNHDA and CDR2 SQIVND (reference sequence). The CDR3 totals 15 residues.

The chain has TRBV7-2 and TRBJ1-4; D is possibly TRBD1 (5 bases). From germline, CDR1 is SGHTA and CDR2 FQGNSA. Deletions cut 0 bases from V and 1 base from J, with 9 bases between. The length of the CDR3 is 16 residues. CDR3 DNA: TGTGCCAGCAGCTTAGCCCCTCAGGGAACTAATGAAAAACTGTTTTTT. This translates into CASSLAPQGTNEKLFF.

The V and J genes are TRBV7-2 and TRBJ1-6, with 7 bases lining up with TRBD1. Germline V gene lookup returns CDR1 SGHTA and CDR2 FQGNSA. Trimming cost V 7 bases and J 6 bases; bases outside gene matches: 9. This CDR3 region has 15 residues. The CDR3 DNA follows: TGTGCCAGCATTCCCGCAGGGACAGCTAATTCACCCCTCCACTTT. Translating gives CASIPAGTANSPLHF.

The V and J genes are TRBV15 and TRBJ1-3, with D uncertain. This CDR3 contains 15 residues. Trimming removed 0 bases at V and 2 bases at J, with 8 bases between. Per germline, CDR1 LNHNV and CDR2 YYDKDF (reference sequence). This CDR3 reads CATSREWATGNTIYF. The CDR3 DNA sequence: TGTGCCACCAGCAGAGAGTGGGCGACTGGAAACACCATATATTTT.

The rearrangement uses TRBV7-8 and TRBJ2-5; D is possibly TRBD1 (6 bases). The CDR3 is 12 amino acids. CDR1 is SGHVS, CDR2 FQNEAQ, per germline. Trimming took 4 bases from V and 3 from J, leaving 6 bases between them. In DNA form, the CDR3 reads TGTGCCAGCAGCTGGACAGAAGAGACCCAGTACTTC. The encoded protein is CASSWTEETQYF. The full variable domain, completed using reference TRBV7-8 and TRBJ2-5, is GAGVSQSPRYKVAKRGQDVALRCDPISGHVSLFWYQQALGQGPEFLTYFQNEAQLDKSGLPSDRFFAERPEGSVSTLKIQRTQQEDSAVYLCASSWTEETQYFGPGTRLLVL.

The rearrangement uses TRBV10-1 and TRBJ2-1; possibly TRBD2 for D (7 bases). This CDR3 is built from 14 residues. Trimming took off 2 bases at V and 7 bases at J, with 12 bases between the two ends. Germline CDR1 WNHNN, CDR2 SYGVQD (reference sequence). The CDR3 reads CASSEAGATNEQFF. The CDR3 DNA follows: TGCGCCAGCAGTGAGGCGGGGGCCACAAATGAGCAGTTCTTC.

V and J are TRBV28 and TRBJ1-4, with a possible D match to TRBD1 (6 bases). The ends were cut back, 6 bases at V and 5 bases at J, with 19 bases in the middle. The CDR3 is 16 residues long. Germline V gene sequence: CDR1 MDHEN, CDR2 SYDVKM. CDR3 nucleotide sequence: TGTGCCAGCAGCATACTCCAAACAGGGTTAAATGAAAAACTGTTTTTT. Residues: CASSILQTGLNEKLFF. Variable domain in full (rest from reference TRBV28 and TRBJ1-4): DVKVTQSSRYLVKRTGEKVFLECVQDMDHENMFWYRQDPGLGLRLIYFSYDVKMKEKGDIPEGYSVSREKKERFSLILESASTNQTSMYLCASSILQTGLNEKLFFGSGTQLSVL.

This chain connects TRBV7-9 to TRBJ1-4; the D gene is possibly TRBD1 (5 bases). Trimming took 5 bases from V and 11 from J, leaving 15 bases between them. The germline gives CDR1 SEHNR, CDR2 FQNEAQ (reference sequence). The CDR3 sequence is 13 residues long. The CDR3 reads CASSPPGGSKLFF. Written as DNA, the CDR3 is TGTGCCAGCAGCCCCCCCGGGGGAAGTAAACTGTTTTTT.

The chain couples TRBV5-1 to TRBJ2-1; D perhaps matches TRBD2 (6 bases). Germline CDR1 and CDR2: SGHRS and YFSETQ. Trimming pared 3 bases from V and 4 bases from J, leaving 11 bases between. This CDR3 is built from 14 residues. The CDR3 DNA sequence: TGCGCCAGCAGCTCCCCGGGACTTTACAATGAGCAGTTCTTC. Residues: CASSSPGLYNEQFF.

This chain connects TRBV28 to TRBJ2-1; D is unresolved. Trimming removed 1 base at V and 3 bases at J, with 4 bases between. The CDR3 contains 13 residues. CDR1 and CDR2 (germline): MDHEN, SYDVKM. The DNA of the CDR3 is TGTGCCAGCAGTTTATACGGCTACAATGAGCAGTTCTTC. Amino acid sequence: CASSLYGYNEQFF.

V is TRBV6-5 and J is TRBJ1-4; D possibly corresponds to TRBD1 (6 bases). Germline V gene sequence: CDR1 MNHEY, CDR2 SVGAGI. Trimming stripped 7 bases from V and 11 bases from J, with 17 bases between. The CDR3 covers 13 residues. CDR3 nucleotides: TGTGCCAGCATACGCCAGGGGTTACGGAAACTGTTTTTT. It yields the protein CASIRQGLRKLFF.

The chain is built from TRBV3-1 (or the pseudogene TRBV3-2) and TRBJ1-5, with 7 nucleotides matching TRBD1. Germline CDR1 and CDR2: LGHDT and YNNKEL (reference sequence). V was pared by 6 bases and J by 2 bases, with 4 bases of the junction left unmatched. This CDR3 contains 14 residues. In DNA, the CDR3 is TGTGCCAGCAGACAGGGGATGGGCAATCAGCCCCAGCATTTT. Translating gives CASRQGMGNQPQHF.

The V and J genes are TRBV23-1 and TRBJ1-2; D gene unclear. TRBV23-1 is sorted into the ORF group, with uncertain function. V was clipped by 0 bases and J by 2 bases, with 10 bases between them. This CDR3 is 15 amino acids long. The chain's CDR3 is CASSQSNPRNYGYTF. CDR3 in DNA: TGCGCCAGCAGTCAATCTAACCCGAGAAACTATGGCTACACCTTC.

This chain connects TRBV19 to TRBJ1-2; tentatively, D is TRBD1 (5 bases). V dropped 7 bases and J dropped 4 bases, with 16 bases sitting between them. CDR3 length: 14 residues. Germline V gives CDR1 LNHDA, CDR2 SQIVND (reference sequence). CDR3 residues: CASIGAGGSYGYTF. The DNA of the CDR3 is TGTGCCAGTATAGGCGCGGGGGGGAGCTATGGCTACACCTTC.

This clone has only a few counts. The chain combines TRBV3-1 (or the pseudogene TRBV3-2) with TRBJ1-2; TRBD1 is a possible D gene (6 bases). V lost 4 bases to trimming and J lost 2 bases, with 11 bases between them. The CDR3 extends over 14 amino acids. The germline V gene encodes CDR1 LGHDT and CDR2 YNNKEL (reference sequence). In nucleotides, the CDR3 is TGTGCCAGCAGCCCCCACGACAGGAACTATGGCTACACCTTC. Protein sequence: CASSPHDRNYGYTF.

This chain uses TRBV30 with TRBJ1-4, with D possibly TRBD1 on 6 matching bases. In germline, CDR1 is GTSNPN, CDR2 SVGIG (reference sequence). The CDR3 extends over 14 amino acids. Trimming removed 2 bases from V and 14 bases from J, with 21 bases in between. Written as DNA, the CDR3 is TGTGCCTGGAGTAGGTGGCCGGGACAAAAGGTGCTGTTTTTT. This translates into CAWSRWPGQKVLFF.

The chain employs TRBV24-1 and TRBJ2-2; 9 nucleotides match TRBD2. This CDR3 contains 14 residues. Germline values: CDR1 KGHDR, CDR2 SFDVKD. Trimming at V came to 8 bases and at J to 1 base, leaving 1 base not matched to a gene. CDR3 in amino acids: CATKTSGNTGELFF. As DNA, the CDR3 is TGTGCCACCAAGACTAGCGGGAACACCGGGGAGCTGTTTTTT.

This clone appeared a single time. The rearrangement links TRBV28 to TRBJ2-7; TRBD1 matches 8 bases. This CDR3 region has 14 residues. Looked up from germline, CDR1 is MDHEN and CDR2 is SYDVKM. The trim removed 6 bases at V and 3 bases at J, leaving 7 bases unmatched. In DNA form, the CDR3 reads TGTGCCAGCAGAGCCCCCGGACAGGGCTACGAGCAGTACTTC. It translates to CASRAPGQGYEQYF. Complete variable domain (other parts from reference TRBV28 and TRBJ2-7): DVKVTQSSRYLVKRTGEKVFLECVQDMDHENMFWYRQDPGLGLRLIYFSYDVKMKEKGDIPEGYSVSREKKERFSLILESASTNQTSMYLCASRAPGQGYEQYFGPGTRLTVT.

The rearrangement joins TRBV7-3 to TRBJ2-5; D possibly corresponds to TRBD2 (5 bases). Germline V CDR1 and CDR2: SGHTA, FQGTGA. The CDR3 runs to 14 residues. Trimming removed 2 bases at V and 2 bases at J, with 9 bases between. The CDR3 DNA sequence: TGTGCCAGCAGCTTACCCGGGGTACAAGAGACCCAGTACTTC. Amino acid sequence: CASSLPGVQETQYF.

This clone was seen a handful of times. The rearrangement uses TRBV5-5 and TRBJ1-5; tentatively, D is TRBD1 (6 bases). The CDR3 spans 14 residues. The ends were cut back, 0 bases at V and 6 bases at J, with 10 bases in the middle. The V gene's germline CDR1 is SGHKS and CDR2 YYEKEE (reference sequence). The chain's CDR3 is CASSLATGRQPQHF. The CDR3 nucleotides read TGTGCCAGCAGCTTGGCTACAGGGCGTCAGCCCCAGCATTTT.

This rearrangement joins TRBV20-1 to TRBJ2-1; 11 bases match TRBD2. The CDR3 runs to 17 residues. The V and J ends lost 3 bases and 6 bases, in that order; junction bases with no gene match: 13. Per germline, CDR1 DFQATT and CDR2 SNEGSKA (reference sequence). Here the CDR3 reads CSASSSSGGLVGNEQFF. The DNA for the CDR3 is TGCAGTGCTAGTTCCTCTAGCGGGGGGCTCGTCGGCAATGAGCAGTTCTTC.

The chain is built from TRBV6-1 and TRBJ1-2, with D hard to call. Trimming removed 2 bases from V and 2 bases from J, with 15 bases in between. CDR3 length: 16 amino acids. Germline V gives CDR1 MNHNS, CDR2 SASEGT. The CDR3 reads CASSEKPGWTNYGYTF. In DNA, the CDR3 is TGTGCCAGCAGTGAAAAGCCGGGGTGGACGAACTATGGCTACACCTTC.

The chain employs TRBV7-6 and TRBJ2-7; 7 bases map to TRBD1. In germline, CDR1 is SGHVS, CDR2 FNYEAQ. The CDR3 is made up of 13 amino acids. V lost 2 bases to trimming and J lost 6 bases; unmatched junction nucleotides: 4. CDR3 in amino acids: CASSLTGASEQYF. CDR3 sequence (DNA): TGTGCCAGCAGCTTAACAGGGGCAAGCGAGCAGTACTTC.

J is TRBJ2-4 and V is TRBV27; 9 bases match TRBD1. After removal of 4 bases from V and 7 bases from J, the junction contained 8 bases not matched to a gene. The length of the CDR3 is 15 residues. Germline V CDR1 and CDR2: MNHEY, SMNVEV (reference sequence). CDR3 protein: CASSSTPGTGNIQYF. CDR3 sequence (DNA): TGTGCCAGCAGTTCTACTCCCGGGACAGGGAACATTCAGTACTTC.